This TCR beta chain was sequenced for a study of shared clonotypes between healthy human individuals. Donors comprised healthy HIV-negative adults lacking recent acute infections or vaccinations. Regarding this clone: What it recognizes is unknown. The same CDR3 arises from other DNA sequences in this sample as well.

Clones were sequenced by immunoSEQ multiplex PCR, and TCRdb holds only the in-frame ones, with some missing. The sample holds roughly 1,100,000 clones, about 75% seen once. General study results and limits: It was expected that sequencing depth would affect clonotype sharing among donors. When compared with the clonotypes that were shared by all four sorted-subset donors, the non-shared clonotypes turned out to have lower generation probabilities.

The sample comprised memory CD4+ T cells sorted from blood. Subset meaning: CD45RA-negative fraction. This TCR was sampled from a man aged 18-30 years in good health.

CDR3 amino acids: CASSEGTVGGYTF. The CDR3 nucleotides read TGTGCCAGCAGTGAAGGGACCGTTGGAGGCTACACCTTC. This chain joins TRBV6-1 and TRBJ1-2; D ambiguous. This CDR3 spans 13 amino acids. Germline V gene lookup returns CDR1 MNHNS and CDR2 SASEGT. Trimming removed 1 base at V and 8 bases at J, with 11 bases between.